This TCR beta chain was sequenced in a study of cytomegalovirus exposure and HLA in healthy donors. It was with 60 Vbeta and 13 Jbeta primers that the PCR ran. Data came from immunoSEQ multiplex PCR; TCRdb stores just in-frame clones and leaves some out. The table lists 85,000 to 120,000 clones, 70% to 85% of them singletons. This clone was counted a few times. Its specificity is unknown. Findings and caveats of the study: Among the CMV-associated chains, three were confirmed in vitro as specific for CMV antigens. TCR beta V- and J-gene trimming was later associated with a missense DCLRE1C variant.

The V and J ends lost 4 bases and 0 bases respectively, with 10 bases between them. Looked up from germline, CDR1 is ENHRY and CDR2 is SYGVKD. The CDR3 sequence is 15 residues long. The clonotype originates from a boy younger than 18 in good health and CMV-seronegative. The chain joins TRBV10-3 to TRBJ1-5, with D uncertain. The sequenced sample was PBMCs. The CDR3 DNA reads TGTGCCATCAGTGGTAGCGATCTTAGCAATCAGCCCCAGCATTTT. Protein sequence: CAISGSDLSNQPQHF.